This T cell receptor (beta chain) was sequenced in a study of PD-1 blockade in classical Hodgkin lymphoma. Study-level points and caveats: Before treatment, TCR diversity in newly diagnosed patients was reportedly lower than in healthy donors. The diversity seen at baseline in complete responders resembled that of newly diagnosed patients.

Libraries were prepared by immunoSEQ multiplex PCR; TCRdb keeps only in-frame clonotypes and omits some of them. The sample yields 110,000 or so clones, about nine tenths seen once. CDR1 and CDR2 from the germline V gene are SGHDN and FVKESK. There are 15 residues in the CDR3. V was clipped by 4 bases and J by 3 bases; unmatched bases: 8. There was relapse after autologous stem cell transplantation in every patient, and there was variation in brentuximab vedotin exposure. Patients reached a best response of complete response, partial response or progressive disease. Remarks on this clone: Its antigen is unidentified.

The sequenced sample was peripheral blood mononuclear cells (PBMCs), obtained before the second cycle of nivolumab. The V gene is TRBV14, the J gene TRBJ2-5; TRBD1 aligns across 7 bases. This sequence originates from a human donor with classical Hodgkin lymphoma. This chain's CDR3 is CASSRQGLTKETQYF. The CDR3 nucleotides are TGTGCCAGCAGCCGACAGGGTTTGACTAAAGAGACCCAGTACTTC. The full variable domain, in which reference TRBV14 and TRBJ2-5 provide the parts outside the CDR3, is EAGVTQFPSHSVIEKGQTVTLRCDPISGHDNLYWYRRVMGKEIKFLLHFVKESKQDESGMPNNRFLAERTGGTYSTLKVQPAELEDSGVYFCASSRQGLTKETQYFGPGTRLLVL.